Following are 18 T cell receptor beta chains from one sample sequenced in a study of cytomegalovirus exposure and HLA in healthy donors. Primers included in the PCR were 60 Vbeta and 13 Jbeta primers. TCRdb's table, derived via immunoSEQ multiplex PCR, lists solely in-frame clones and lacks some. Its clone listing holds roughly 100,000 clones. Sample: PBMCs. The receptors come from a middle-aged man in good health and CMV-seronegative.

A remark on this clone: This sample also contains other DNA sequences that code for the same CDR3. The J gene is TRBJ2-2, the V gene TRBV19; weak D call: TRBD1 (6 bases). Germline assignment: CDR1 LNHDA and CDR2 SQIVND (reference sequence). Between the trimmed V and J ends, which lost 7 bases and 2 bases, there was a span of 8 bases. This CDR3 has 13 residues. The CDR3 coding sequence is TGTGCCAGTACCAGGGGTAACACCGGGGAGCTGTTTTTT. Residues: CASTRGNTGELFF.

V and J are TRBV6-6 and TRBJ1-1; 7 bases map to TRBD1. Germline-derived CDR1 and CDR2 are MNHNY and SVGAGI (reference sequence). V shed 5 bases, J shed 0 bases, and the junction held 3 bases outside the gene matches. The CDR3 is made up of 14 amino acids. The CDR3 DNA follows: TGTGCCAGCAGTGCACAGGGGATGAACACTGAAGCTTTCTTT. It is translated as CASSAQGMNTEAFF.

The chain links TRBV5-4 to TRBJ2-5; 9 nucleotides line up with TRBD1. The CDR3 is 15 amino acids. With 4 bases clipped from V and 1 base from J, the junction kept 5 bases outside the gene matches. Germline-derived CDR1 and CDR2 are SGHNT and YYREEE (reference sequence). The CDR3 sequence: CASSRDREAQETQYF. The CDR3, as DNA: TGTGCCAGCAGCCGGGACAGGGAAGCCCAAGAGACCCAGTACTTC.

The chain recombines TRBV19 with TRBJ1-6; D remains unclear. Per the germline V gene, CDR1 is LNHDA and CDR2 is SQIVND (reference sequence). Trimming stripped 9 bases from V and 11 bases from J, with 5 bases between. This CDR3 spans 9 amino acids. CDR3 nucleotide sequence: TGTGCCAGCGGGACACCCCTCCACTTT. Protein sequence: CASGTPLHF.

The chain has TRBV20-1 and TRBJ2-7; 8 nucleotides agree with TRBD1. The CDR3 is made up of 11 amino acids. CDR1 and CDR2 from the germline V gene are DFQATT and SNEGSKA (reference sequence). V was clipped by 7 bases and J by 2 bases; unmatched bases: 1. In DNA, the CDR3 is TGCAGTGTGGGACAGGCCTACGAGCAGTACTTC. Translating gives CSVGQAYEQYF.

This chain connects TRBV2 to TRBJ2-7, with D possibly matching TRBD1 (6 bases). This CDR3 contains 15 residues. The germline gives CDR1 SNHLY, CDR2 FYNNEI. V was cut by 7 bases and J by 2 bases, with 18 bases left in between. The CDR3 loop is CASTNAQGLPYEQYF. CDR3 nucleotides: TGTGCCAGCACCAATGCACAGGGCTTACCCTACGAGCAGTACTTC.

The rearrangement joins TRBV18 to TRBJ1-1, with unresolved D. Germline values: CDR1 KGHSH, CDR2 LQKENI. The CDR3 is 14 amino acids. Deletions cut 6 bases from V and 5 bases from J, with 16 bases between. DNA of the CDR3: TGTGCCAGCTCCCCTACGGACTTAGAAACTGAAGCTTTCTTT. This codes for CASSPTDLETEAFF.

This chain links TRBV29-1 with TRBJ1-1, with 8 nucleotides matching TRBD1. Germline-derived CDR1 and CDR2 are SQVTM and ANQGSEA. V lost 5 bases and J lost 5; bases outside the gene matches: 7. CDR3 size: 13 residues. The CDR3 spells CSVPGQGRTEAFF. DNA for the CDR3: TGCAGCGTTCCTGGACAGGGTAGAACTGAAGCTTTCTTT.

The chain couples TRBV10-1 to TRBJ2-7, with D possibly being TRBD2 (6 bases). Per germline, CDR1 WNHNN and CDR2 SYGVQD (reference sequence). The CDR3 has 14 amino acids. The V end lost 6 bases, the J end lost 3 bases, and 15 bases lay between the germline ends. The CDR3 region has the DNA TGCGCCAGCAGGGGGGACTCCGTCGACTACGAGCAGTACTTC. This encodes CASRGDSVDYEQYF.

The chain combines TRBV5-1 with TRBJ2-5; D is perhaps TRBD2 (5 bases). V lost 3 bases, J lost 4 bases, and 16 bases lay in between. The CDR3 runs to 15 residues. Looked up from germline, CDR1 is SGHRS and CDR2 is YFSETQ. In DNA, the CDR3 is TGCGCCAGCAGCTCAACGGGCGGGCCCGGAGAGACCCAGTACTTC. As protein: CASSSTGGPGETQYF.

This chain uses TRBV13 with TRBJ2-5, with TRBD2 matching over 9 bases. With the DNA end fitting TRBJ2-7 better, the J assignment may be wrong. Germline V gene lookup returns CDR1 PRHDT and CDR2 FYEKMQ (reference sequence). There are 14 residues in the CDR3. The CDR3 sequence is CASSLLAGPREQYF. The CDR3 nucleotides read TGTGCCAGCAGCTTACTAGCGGGACCTCGCGAGCAGTACTTC.

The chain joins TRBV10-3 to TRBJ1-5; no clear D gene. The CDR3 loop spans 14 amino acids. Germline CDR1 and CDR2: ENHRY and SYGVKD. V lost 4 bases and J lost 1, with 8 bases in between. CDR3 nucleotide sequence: TGTGCCATCAGTGGGAGTCAAAGCAATCAGCCCCAGCATTTT. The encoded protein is CAISGSQSNQPQHF.

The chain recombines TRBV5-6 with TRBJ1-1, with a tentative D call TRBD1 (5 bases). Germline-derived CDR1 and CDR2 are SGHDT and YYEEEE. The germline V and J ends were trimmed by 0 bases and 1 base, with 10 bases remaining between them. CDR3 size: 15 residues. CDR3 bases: TGTGCCAGCAGCTTGGGCGAAGGGGAGAACACTGAAGCTTTCTTT. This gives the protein CASSLGEGENTEAFF.

The CDR3 bases are TGTGCCAGCAGCTTAGTAACAGCGGATCCCGGGGAGCTGTTTTTT. It is translated as CASSLVTADPGELFF. V and J are TRBV7-9 and TRBJ2-2; D possibly corresponds to TRBD2 (5 bases). The V end lost 1 base, the J end lost 6 bases, and 12 bases lay between the germline ends. Germline CDR1 and CDR2: SEHNR and FQNEAQ (reference sequence). The CDR3 spans 15 residues.

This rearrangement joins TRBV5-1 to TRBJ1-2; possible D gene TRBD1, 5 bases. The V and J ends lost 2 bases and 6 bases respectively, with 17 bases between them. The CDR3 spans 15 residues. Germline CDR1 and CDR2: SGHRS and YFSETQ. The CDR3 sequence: CASSFLGASDHGYTF. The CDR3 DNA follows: TGCGCCAGCAGCTTTTTAGGGGCATCAGATCATGGCTACACCTTC.

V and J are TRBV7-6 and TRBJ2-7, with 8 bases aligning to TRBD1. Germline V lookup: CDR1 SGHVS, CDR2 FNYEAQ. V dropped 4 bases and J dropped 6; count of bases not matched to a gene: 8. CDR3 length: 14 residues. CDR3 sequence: CASSWKTGASEQYF. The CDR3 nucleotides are TGTGCCAGCAGCTGGAAGACAGGGGCTTCCGAGCAGTACTTC.

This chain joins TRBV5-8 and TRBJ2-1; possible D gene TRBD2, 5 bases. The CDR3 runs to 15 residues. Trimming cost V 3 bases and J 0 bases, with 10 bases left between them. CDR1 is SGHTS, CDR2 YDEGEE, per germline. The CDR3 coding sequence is TGTGCCAGCAGCTGGCTAGCCGACTCCTACAATGAGCAGTTCTTC. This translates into CASSWLADSYNEQFF. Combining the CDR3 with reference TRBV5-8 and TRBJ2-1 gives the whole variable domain EAGVTQSPTHLIKTRGQQATLRCSPISGHTSVYWYQQALGLGLQFLLWYDEGEERNRGNFPPRFSGRQFPNYSSELNVNALELEDSALYLCASSWLADSYNEQFFGPGTRLTVL.

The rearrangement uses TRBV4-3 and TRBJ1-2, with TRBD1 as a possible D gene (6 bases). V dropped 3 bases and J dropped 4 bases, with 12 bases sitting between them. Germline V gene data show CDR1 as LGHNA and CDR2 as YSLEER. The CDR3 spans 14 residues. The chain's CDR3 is CASSHTGRGYGYTF. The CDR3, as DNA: TGCGCCAGCAGCCATACAGGGAGAGGCTATGGCTACACCTTC.